This T cell receptor beta chain was found in a study of CD8 T cells in Susac syndrome. Study observations and caveats: The TCR sequencing and HLA analysis in the study involved a relatively small number of individuals, as the study acknowledged.

Note on this clonotype: Its cognate antigen is unknown.

When the RNA was reverse transcribed, random hexamers were used with an input of roughly 0.45 to 1 ug. TCR beta CDR3 was amplified by immunoSEQ covering 54 Vbeta and 13 Jbeta. Each CDR3 protein is one row after TCRdb ran MiXCR on the immunoSEQ multiplex PCR reads. Of 300,000 to 350,000 distinct CDR3 sequences in the sample, approximately 90% were seen once. From blood CD8+ and CD4+ T cells, the TCR beta chain was sequenced. The V gene's germline CDR1 is MNHEY and CDR2 SVGEGT. J lost 1 base, V lost 6 bases, and 4 bases had no gene match. This CDR3 region has 17 residues. The rearrangement uses TRBV6-2 or TRBV6-3 and TRBJ2-1; 15 nucleotides match TRBD2. The sequenced sample consisted of CD4+ T cells from PBMCs. This TCR was recovered from a human donor with multiple sclerosis. The chain's CDR3 is CASRGTSGRRSYNEQFF. CDR3 coding DNA: TGTGCCAGCAGGGGGACTAGCGGGAGGAGATCCTACAATGAGCAGTTCTTC.